The next 15 T cell receptor beta chains were all read from a single sample in a study of blood T cell repertoires in COVID-19. The assay was immunoSEQ multiplex PCR, and TCRdb's table has in-frame clones only and misses some. The table has about 28,000 clones, 75% to 90% seen once; the top ten hold approximately 16%. Source material: peripheral blood. These receptors were taken from a man aged 65 to 85 with active COVID-19.

V and J are TRBV24-1 and TRBJ1-5, with D unresolved. The V end lost 0 bases, the J end lost 6 bases, and 5 bases lay between the germline ends. Germline V gives CDR1 KGHDR, CDR2 SFDVKD. The CDR3 is made up of 13 amino acids. CDR3 coding DNA: TGTGCCACCAGTGATTTGCTCGGTCAGCCCCAGCATTTT. Translated, it gives CATSDLLGQPQHF.

The CDR3 is CASTTGAGANVLTF. The DNA of the CDR3 is TGTGCCAGCACCACAGGGGCTGGGGCCAACGTCCTGACTTTC. The chain employs TRBV5-4 and TRBJ2-6; 7 positions match TRBD1. Germline CDR1 and CDR2: SGHNT and YYREEE (reference sequence). The CDR3 sequence is 14 residues long. After removal of 6 bases from V and 2 bases from J, the junction contained 2 bases not matched to a gene.

About this clone: Other nucleotide sequences in the sample specify the same CDR3. The V call is TRBV28, the J call TRBJ2-7; no clear D gene. Germline V gives CDR1 MDHEN, CDR2 SYDVKM. V lost 2 bases and J lost 3, with 11 bases in between. The CDR3 totals 14 residues. The CDR3 DNA is TGTGCCAGCAGTTTAGGGCGCAGATTCTACGAGCAGTACTTC. This gives the protein CASSLGRRFYEQYF. Together with reference TRBV28 and TRBJ2-7, the CDR3 gives the full variable domain: DVKVTQSSRYLVKRTGEKVFLECVQDMDHENMFWYRQDPGLGLRLIYFSYDVKMKEKGDIPEGYSVSREKKERFSLILESASTNQTSMYLCASSLGRRFYEQYFGPGTRLTVT.

This sequence joins TRBV2 and TRBJ2-7, with 7 bases fitting TRBD1. Trimming cost V 6 bases and J 2 bases; bases outside gene matches: 10. The CDR3 is made up of 15 amino acids. Germline V gene data show CDR1 as SNHLY and CDR2 as FYNNEI. In nucleotides, the CDR3 is TGTGCCAGCAGGCCGGGACAGAACGGGGCCTACGAGCAGTACTTC. It is translated as CASRPGQNGAYEQYF. The whole variable domain, remainder taken from reference TRBV2 and TRBJ2-7, is EPEVTQTPSHQVTQMGQEVILRCVPISNHLYFYWYRQILGQKVEFLVSFYNNEISEKSEIFDDQFSVERPDGSNFTLKIRSTKLEDSAMYFCASRPGQNGAYEQYFGPGTRLTVT.

This clone occurred once. V gene TRBV15 combines with J gene TRBJ2-5; a possible D gene is TRBD2 (5 bases). This CDR3 spans 16 amino acids. The germline V gene encodes CDR1 LNHNV and CDR2 YYDKDF (reference sequence). V dropped 0 bases and J dropped 1 base, with 12 bases sitting between them. CDR3 loop: CATSRDWGDSQETQYF. The DNA for the CDR3 is TGTGCCACCAGCAGAGATTGGGGAGACTCCCAAGAGACCCAGTACTTC.

The genes are TRBV5-4 and TRBJ1-1; 9 bases line up with TRBD1. The CDR3 extends over 16 amino acids. CDR1 is SGHNT and CDR2 is YYREEE in the germline V gene (reference sequence). The V gene end was trimmed by 4 bases and the J gene end by 0 bases; junction bases not matched to a gene: 7. The CDR3 nucleotides are TGTGCCAGCAGCCTAGGACAGGGGAGGATGAACACTGAAGCTTTCTTT. It codes for CASSLGQGRMNTEAFF. Full variable domain (outside the CDR3, taken from reference TRBV5-4 and TRBJ1-1): ETGVTQSPTHLIKTRGQQVTLRCSSQSGHNTVSWYQQALGQGPQFIFQYYREEENGRGNFPPRFSGLQFPNYSSELNVNALELDDSALYLCASSLGQGRMNTEAFFGQGTRLTVV.

The chain links TRBV18 to TRBJ2-7; TRBD2 matches at 11 bases. V lost 0 bases, J lost 6 bases, and 1 base stayed unmatched. The germline V gene encodes CDR1 KGHSH and CDR2 LQKENI. CDR3 size: 14 residues. CDR3 in amino acids: CASSPPTSGVEQYF. The CDR3 DNA reads TGTGCCAGCTCACCACCGACTAGCGGGGTCGAGCAGTACTTC.

The V call is TRBV7-9, the J call TRBJ2-1; 10 bases are a match to TRBD2. With V trimmed by 5 bases and J by 10 bases, 14 bases remained unmatched. Germline lookup yields CDR1 SEHNR and CDR2 FQNEAQ (reference sequence). CDR3 length: 16 amino acids. The CDR3 sequence: CASSPEGSGGAREQFF. In DNA form, the CDR3 reads TGTGCCAGCAGCCCCGAGGGGAGCGGGGGGGCTAGGGAGCAGTTCTTC.

In this sample, this clone turned up a few times. The chain joins TRBV9 to TRBJ2-2, with 10 bases aligning to TRBD1. Unmatched junction bases numbered 4, after V lost 5 bases and J lost 6 bases. Germline CDR1 and CDR2: SGDLS and YYNGEE. The CDR3 spans 14 residues. This CDR3 reads CASSGTGVPGELFF. The DNA of the CDR3 is TGTGCCAGCAGTGGGACAGGGGTTCCCGGGGAGCTGTTTTTT.

The rearrangement uses TRBV19 and TRBJ1-2; 7 nucleotides align to TRBD1. Germline V gene sequence: CDR1 LNHDA, CDR2 SQIVND (reference sequence). The CDR3 consists of 15 residues. With V trimmed by 4 bases and J by 3 bases, 8 bases remained unmatched. The CDR3 is CASSTYRGSDYGYTF. DNA of the CDR3: TGTGCCAGTAGTACATACAGGGGATCGGACTATGGCTACACCTTC.

This rearrangement joins TRBV4-2 to TRBJ2-1; 14 bases are a match to TRBD2. Germline-derived CDR1 and CDR2 are LGHNA and YNFKEQ. Trimming took 3 bases from V and 8 from J; bases not matched to a gene: 6. The CDR3 loop spans 16 amino acids. CDR3 sequence: CASSQETSGGAYEQFF. The CDR3 region has the DNA TGTGCCAGCAGCCAGGAGACTAGCGGGGGGGCCTATGAGCAGTTCTTC.

V usage is TRBV3-1 (or the pseudogene TRBV3-2) and J usage is TRBJ2-3; 11 bases agree with TRBD2. CDR3 size: 15 residues. V dropped 0 bases and J dropped 7; count of bases not matched to a gene: 3. From germline, CDR1 is LGHDT and CDR2 YNNKEL (reference sequence). The CDR3: CASSQETSGANTQYF. The DNA of the CDR3 is TGTGCCAGCAGCCAAGAGACTAGCGGGGCCAATACGCAGTATTTT.

The chain is built from TRBV18 and TRBJ1-3; D is ambiguous. Trimming took off 4 bases at V and 0 bases at J, with 13 bases between the two ends. The CDR3 covers 16 residues. Germline V CDR1 and CDR2: KGHSH, LQKENI. The CDR3 is CASSHSSDSSGNTIYF. The CDR3 region has the DNA TGTGCCAGCTCACATTCAAGCGATAGCTCTGGAAACACCATATATTTT.

The chain couples TRBV2 to TRBJ1-2; TRBD1 agrees at 9 bases. Germline assignment: CDR1 SNHLY and CDR2 FYNNEI. The CDR3 loop spans 16 amino acids. J gave up 7 bases and V 5 bases, and 14 bases lay outside the gene matches. DNA for the CDR3: TGTGCCAGCAGTTCAGAATCTCTACAGGGGGCGGTTGGCTACACCTTC. It is translated as CASSSESLQGAVGYTF. Together with reference TRBV2 and TRBJ1-2, the CDR3 gives the full variable domain: EPEVTQTPSHQVTQMGQEVILRCVPISNHLYFYWYRQILGQKVEFLVSFYNNEISEKSEIFDDQFSVERPDGSNFTLKIRSTKLEDSAMYFCASSSESLQGAVGYTFGSGTRLTVV.

The chain carries TRBV2 and TRBJ2-1, with 16 bases lining up with TRBD2. Germline CDR1 SNHLY, CDR2 FYNNEI. V lost 6 bases, J lost 9 bases, and 5 bases stayed unmatched. The CDR3 runs 15 residues. CDR3 in DNA: TGTGCCAGCAGGGGACTAGCGGGGGGGCCAAGTGAGCAGTTCTTC. Residues: CASRGLAGGPSEQFF.